This passage covers 23 T cell receptor beta chains from one sample sequenced in a study of shared clonotypes between healthy human individuals. Profiled with immunoSEQ multiplex PCR; TCRdb holds only in-frame clones, not every one. The sample consists of 730,000 or so clones, approximately 79% of them appearing once. Source material: memory CD4+ T cells sorted from blood. Sample subset: CD45RA-negative fraction. The receptors were gathered from a woman aged 25 to 45 in good health.

V gene TRBV28 combines with J gene TRBJ1-2, with D perhaps TRBD1 (5 bases). The V and J ends lost 5 bases and 6 bases respectively, with 13 bases between them. The CDR3 is made up of 13 amino acids. CDR1 and CDR2 (germline): MDHEN, SYDVKM. For the CDR3, the DNA is TGTGCCAGCAGTCCCAGCAGGGAGGATGGCTACACCTTC. Amino acid sequence: CASSPSREDGYTF.

There are a few counts of this clone. Additional DNA sequences in this sample encode the identical CDR3. The rearrangement joins TRBV2 to TRBJ1-3; no definite D call. Germline CDR1 and CDR2: SNHLY and FYNNEI. Trimming shortened V by 3 bases and J by 4 bases, and 10 bases separated the two germline ends. The CDR3 spans 14 residues. CDR3 nucleotides: TGTGCCAGCAGTGAGCGGACTGCAGGAAACACCATATATTTT. This sequence encodes CASSERTAGNTIYF. The full variable domain, rest sourced from reference TRBV2 and TRBJ1-3, is EPEVTQTPSHQVTQMGQEVILRCVPISNHLYFYWYRQILGQKVEFLVSFYNNEISEKSEIFDDQFSVERPDGSNFTLKIRSTKLEDSAMYFCASSERTAGNTIYFGEGSWLTVV.

The chain uses TRBV5-1 and TRBJ2-1, with 7 nucleotides matching TRBD2. Germline CDR1 reads SGHRS; CDR2 reads YFSETQ. The CDR3 totals 18 residues. After removal of 0 bases from V and 1 base from J, the junction contained 10 bases not matched to a gene. The DNA for the CDR3 is TGCGCCAGCAGCTTGGCCGAGCGGGGTGAGAGGTCCTACAATGAGCAGTTCTTC. It specifies CASSLAERGERSYNEQFF.

The V and J genes are TRBV27 and TRBJ2-7; tentatively, D is TRBD1 (5 bases). This CDR3 comprises 14 residues. Trimming pared 5 bases from V and 2 bases from J, leaving 13 bases between. Germline lookup yields CDR1 MNHEY and CDR2 SMNVEV (reference sequence). CDR3 sequence: CASSPGLPAYEQYF. The DNA of the CDR3 is TGTGCCAGCAGTCCAGGGTTACCAGCCTACGAGCAGTACTTC.

Remarks on this clone: It differs at one base from a far larger clone, so likely a read error. Other nucleotide sequences in the sample specify the same CDR3. This chain joins TRBV7-9 and TRBJ1-3; D not certain. This CDR3 spans 13 amino acids. Trimming shortened V by 2 bases and J by 0 bases, and 2 bases separated the two germline ends. Germline V gene sequence: CDR1 SEHNR, CDR2 FQNEAQ (reference sequence). In DNA, the CDR3 is TGTGCCAGCAGCTTATTCTCTGGAAACACCATATATTTT. Amino acids: CASSLFSGNTIYF.

The rearrangement links TRBV28 to TRBJ2-4; D is possibly TRBD1 or TRBD2 (6 bases each). The germline gives CDR1 MDHEN, CDR2 SYDVKM. CDR3 length equals 14 residues. Trimming shortened V by 7 bases and J by 3 bases, and 13 bases separated the two germline ends. The CDR3 loop is CASNGGGNKNIQYF. The CDR3 nucleotides read TGTGCCAGCAACGGAGGGGGGAACAAAAACATTCAGTACTTC.

The chain's CDR3 is CASKHKSTMNTEAFF. As DNA, the CDR3 is TGTGCCAGTAAACATAAGTCCACAATGAACACTGAAGCTTTCTTT. The chain employs TRBV19 and TRBJ1-1; D is undetermined. The CDR3 spans 15 residues. V lost 7 bases, J lost 0 bases, and 15 bases lay in between. CDR1 LNHDA and CDR2 SQIVND come from the germline V gene (reference sequence).

The DNA of the CDR3 is TGTGCCACCCAACGGGTGGGCGGCGAGCAGTTCTTC. Residues: CATQRVGGEQFF. The rearrangement joins TRBV19 to TRBJ2-1; D gene uncertain. Between the trimmed V and J ends, which lost 10 bases and 10 bases, there was a span of 17 bases. The CDR3 consists of 12 residues. Germline V CDR1 and CDR2: LNHDA, SQIVND (reference sequence).

The chain has TRBV6-1 and TRBJ1-4; D ambiguous. This CDR3 contains 13 residues. Germline assignment: CDR1 MNHNS and CDR2 SASEGT. The V and J ends lost 1 base and 6 bases respectively, with 6 bases between them. The CDR3 DNA is TGTGCCAGCAGTGAAGTTACACATGAAAAACTGTTTTTT. Translation: CASSEVTHEKLFF.

The J gene is TRBJ2-7, the V gene TRBV28; D ambiguous. The germline V and J ends were trimmed by 6 bases and 2 bases, with 8 bases remaining between them. There are 12 residues in the CDR3. Germline V gene sequence: CDR1 MDHEN, CDR2 SYDVKM. Here the CDR3 reads CASRTLPYEQYF. Written as DNA, the CDR3 is TGTGCCAGCAGGACCTTACCCTACGAGCAGTACTTC.

The rearrangement links TRBV7-9 to TRBJ2-7; 9 bases match TRBD2. The CDR3 extends over 17 amino acids. Germline V gene sequence: CDR1 SEHNR, CDR2 FQNEAQ (reference sequence). With V trimmed by 3 bases and J by 1 base, 10 bases remained unmatched. The CDR3 protein is CASSLDSLAGASYEQYF. The CDR3 bases are TGTGCCAGCAGCTTGGACTCCTTAGCGGGAGCTTCCTACGAGCAGTACTTC.

A word on this clone: Additional DNA sequences in this sample encode the identical CDR3. This chain links TRBV7-2 with TRBJ2-5; 12 bases fit TRBD2. The germline gives CDR1 SGHTA, CDR2 FQGNSA. The ends lost 5 bases at V and 4 bases at J; junction bases unmatched: 5. The CDR3 is 15 amino acids. In DNA, the CDR3 is TGTGCCAGCAGCAAGAGACTAGCGGGGGCAGAGACCCAGTACTTC. Protein product: CASSKRLAGAETQYF. The full variable domain, its missing parts supplied by reference TRBV7-2 and TRBJ2-5, is GAGVSQSPSNKVTEKGKDVELRCDPISGHTALYWYRQSLGQGLEFLIYFQGNSAPDKSGLPSDRFSAERTGGSVSTLTIQRTQQEDSAVYLCASSKRLAGAETQYFGPGTRLLVL.

This clone was picked up a small number of times. The chain carries TRBV18 and TRBJ1-5, with a weak D call TRBD1 (6 bases). CDR1 and CDR2 from the germline V gene are KGHSH and LQKENI. This CDR3 spans 16 amino acids. Trimming left V 1 base short and J 3 bases short, with 13 bases between. CDR3 nucleotides: TGTGCCAGCTCACCACGAAACCGGGACAACAATCAGCCCCAGCATTTT. This sequence encodes CASSPRNRDNNQPQHF.

This sequence joins TRBV5-8 and TRBJ2-3; D unresolved. Germline CDR1 SGHTS, CDR2 YDEGEE. Trimming stripped 7 bases from V and 1 base from J, with 7 bases between. This CDR3 has 12 residues. CDR3 sequence: CASSTRTDTQYF. The CDR3 DNA reads as TGTGCCAGCTCAACACGCACAGATACGCAGTATTTT.

The chain employs TRBV20-1 and TRBJ1-2, with D unclear. Germline CDR1 DFQATT, CDR2 SNEGSKA (reference sequence). V lost 6 bases and J 3 bases, leaving 8 bases between the germline ends. The length of the CDR3 is 11 residues. The CDR3 reads CSAPTDYGYTF. The DNA for the CDR3 is TGCAGTGCCCCCACCGACTATGGCTACACCTTC.

The V and J genes are TRBV28 and TRBJ1-2, with TRBD1 as a possible D gene (5 bases). Germline V gene lookup returns CDR1 MDHEN and CDR2 SYDVKM. Trimming cost V 8 bases and J 7 bases, with 20 bases left between them. The CDR3 sequence is 14 residues long. CDR3 sequence reads: CASDAGASQAGYTF. The CDR3 DNA reads as TGTGCCAGCGACGCCGGGGCCTCCCAGGCTGGCTACACCTTC.

The CDR3 sequence is CASRDRAYEQYF. The CDR3 nucleotides read TGTGCCAGCAGGGACCGAGCCTACGAGCAGTACTTC. The chain couples TRBV6-6 to TRBJ2-7; the D is unclear. V was cut by 6 bases and J by 2 bases, with 8 bases left in between. The CDR3 extends over 12 amino acids. Germline values: CDR1 MNHNY, CDR2 SVGAGI (reference sequence).

The chain links TRBV15 to TRBJ2-3, with a weak D call TRBD1 (6 bases). CDR3 length equals 15 residues. V was pared by 1 base and J by 1 base, with 9 bases between. CDR1 is LNHNV, CDR2 YYDKDF, per germline (reference sequence). Here the CDR3 reads CATSRAGAGTDTQYF. The CDR3 nucleotides read TGTGCCACCAGCAGAGCAGGGGCCGGCACAGATACGCAGTATTTT.

The chain joins TRBV5-4 to TRBJ2-7; TRBD1 matches at 8 bases. CDR1 is SGHNT, CDR2 YYREEE, per germline (reference sequence). J was trimmed by 6 bases and V by 3 bases; bases with no gene match: 5. The CDR3 is 13 residues long. CDR3 residues: CASSSGQGTEQYF. The CDR3 DNA reads as TGTGCCAGCAGCTCCGGACAGGGAACCGAGCAGTACTTC.

This clone was detected many times. CDR3 sequence: CASSEKGAQPQHF. The CDR3 region has the DNA TGTGCCAGCAGTGAAAAGGGGGCCCAGCCCCAGCATTTT. V gene TRBV25-1 combines with J gene TRBJ1-5, with 7 nucleotides matching TRBD1. The germline V gene encodes CDR1 MGHDK and CDR2 SYGVNS. V lost 2 bases and J lost 7; bases outside the gene matches: 2. CDR3 length: 13 amino acids.

CDR3 sequence reads: CASSYSLQGEQYF. CDR3 nucleotides: TGCGCCAGCAGCTATTCCTTACAGGGCGAGCAGTACTTC. The chain carries TRBV4-1 and TRBJ2-7; a weak D match, TRBD1 (6 bases). Trimming took 5 bases from V and 6 from J, leaving 14 bases between them. Germline-derived CDR1 and CDR2 are MGHRA and YSYEKL. The CDR3 spans 13 residues.

About this clone: The same CDR3 can be traced to other DNA sequences in this sample. The J gene is TRBJ2-3, the V gene TRBV18, with TRBD2 matching over 12 bases. The J segment lost 0 bases and the V segment lost 2 bases, leaving 0 bases of the junction unmatched. The CDR3 length is 16 residues. Germline V gene lookup returns CDR1 KGHSH and CDR2 LQKENI. The CDR3 region is CASSPGTSGSTDTQYF. The CDR3 DNA reads as TGTGCCAGCTCACCAGGGACTAGCGGGAGCACAGATACGCAGTATTTT.

This clone was observed once. This chain links TRBV6-5 with TRBJ1-1; D gene unclear. This CDR3 has 14 amino acids. Trimming removed 5 bases from V and 11 bases from J, with 21 bases in between. Per germline, CDR1 MNHEY and CDR2 SVGAGI. The CDR3 DNA follows: TGTGCCAGCAGTAAAAACATCCCCCCCGCGGGCGCTTTCTTT. It is translated as CASSKNIPPAGAFF.